This T cell receptor (beta chain) was recovered during a study of CD8 T cells in ankylosing spondylitis. General study results and limits: Within peripheral blood, clones linked to disease were CD8+ and relatively rare. Several of the motif variants were reported before in synovial fluid and blood from reactive arthritis.

Using quantitative 5'-RACE with molecular barcodes, the authors made TCR beta libraries. MiXCR, run by TCRdb on the 5' RACE reads, gives a single entry per CDR3 protein. The data show some 220,000 distinct CDR3 sequences, less than 9.5% seen once. This clonotype was seen more than once but under ten times. What it recognizes is unknown. The sequencing sample was made of blood, either unsorted or a sorted T cell fraction (not recorded which). The source of this sequence is a female donor with ankylosing spondylitis or in good health (not recorded which).

The CDR3 region is CSASGQGEGKNIQYF. The DNA of the CDR3 is TGCAGTGCTAGTGGGCAGGGCGAAGGCAAAAACATTCAGTACTTC. The chain couples TRBV20-1 to TRBJ2-4; D may be TRBD1 (5 bases). The CDR3 is made up of 15 amino acids. Looked up from germline, CDR1 is DFQATT and CDR2 is SNEGSKA (reference sequence). Trimming took 3 bases from V and 3 from J, leaving 15 bases between them.